This is a list of T cell receptor beta chains from one sample in a study of cytomegalovirus exposure and HLA in healthy donors. TCRdb's table, derived via immunoSEQ multiplex PCR, lists solely in-frame clones and lacks some. Here the sample spans fewer than 200,000 clones, over 70% being singletons. The sequencing input was PBMCs. These receptor sequences come from a male donor in good health and CMV-seropositive. Both conserved end residues are part of each CDR3. D genes are given only for firm matches. Rows give clone size only sometimes, using once, few, many, or a class for an expanded clone.

d_call j_call clone_size v_call cdr3_aa cdr3_nt
NA TRBJ2-7 NA TRBV6-6 CASSYSSTPTYEQYF TGTGCCAGCAGTTACTCCTCGACACCTACCTACGAGCAGTACTTC
TRBD2 TRBJ2-7 few TRBV19 CASSIREGYEQYF TGTGCCAGTAGTATTCGGGAGGGCTACGAGCAGTACTTC
TRBD1 TRBJ1-2 NA TRBV11-2 CASSWGTGTGYGYTF TGTGCCAGCAGCTGGGGGACAGGGACGGGCTATGGCTACACCTTC
TRBD2 TRBJ2-7 NA TRBV6-6 CASLTSGGSYEQYF TGTGCCAGCCTGACTAGCGGGGGCTCCTACGAGCAGTACTTC
NA TRBJ2-3 NA TRBV10-2 CASSEHWTDTQYF TGCGCCAGCAGTGAGCACTGGACAGATACGCAGTATTTT
TRBD2 TRBJ2-1 NA TRBV7-2 CASTPPASGDNEQFF TGTGCCAGCACCCCGCCGGCTAGCGGGGACAATGAGCAGTTCTTC
NA TRBJ1-3 NA TRBV7-9 CSSSLSQGVAGNTIYF TGTTCCAGCAGTTTATCTCAAGGGGTGGCAGGAAACACCATATATTTT
NA TRBJ2-1 NA TRBV25-1 CASRSGSYNEQFF TGTGCCAGCAGATCAGGCTCCTACAATGAGCAGTTCTTC
NA TRBJ1-3 NA TRBV30 CAWSKGAASGNTIYF TGTGCCTGGAGTAAAGGGGCCGCCTCTGGAAACACCATATATTTT
TRBD1 TRBJ2-7 NA TRBV5-6 CASSDTGAGSYEQYF TGTGCCAGCAGTGATACAGGGGCAGGCTCCTACGAGCAGTACTTC
TRBD1 TRBJ2-7 once TRBV4-1 CASSQRQGAGYEQYF TGCGCCAGCAGCCAAAGACAGGGGGCGGGATACGAGCAGTACTTC
NA TRBJ1-2 NA TRBV30 CAWSYGRGARGYTF TGTGCCTGGTCCTATGGCCGGGGGGCGAGGGGCTACACCTTC
NA TRBJ1-2 NA TRBV5-4 CASRPTAGVGYTF TGTGCCAGCAGACCCACTGCGGGGGTAGGCTACACCTTC
TRBD1 TRBJ2-7 NA TRBV6-6 CASSTTGSYEQYF TGTGCCAGCAGCACGACAGGGTCCTACGAGCAGTACTTC
NA TRBJ2-6 once TRBV21-1 CASSKWTGAGANVLTF TGTGCCAGCAGCAAATGGACAGGGGCTGGGGCCAACGTCCTGACTTTC
NA TRBJ2-3 NA TRBV20-1 CSAHRGDTQYF TGCAGTGCCCACCGAGGGGATACGCAGTATTTT
NA TRBJ1-2 NA TRBV14 CASSQDRGIEGYTF TGTGCCAGCAGCCAAGATAGGGGGATAGAGGGCTACACCTTC
NA TRBJ1-5 NA TRBV15 CATSRDSSGNQPQHF TGTGCCACCAGCAGAGATTCGTCGGGGAATCAGCCCCAGCATTTT
TRBD2 TRBJ2-3 NA TRBV6-6 CASSPRAGGADTQYF TGTGCCAGCAGCCCCAGAGCGGGGGGCGCAGATACGCAGTATTTT